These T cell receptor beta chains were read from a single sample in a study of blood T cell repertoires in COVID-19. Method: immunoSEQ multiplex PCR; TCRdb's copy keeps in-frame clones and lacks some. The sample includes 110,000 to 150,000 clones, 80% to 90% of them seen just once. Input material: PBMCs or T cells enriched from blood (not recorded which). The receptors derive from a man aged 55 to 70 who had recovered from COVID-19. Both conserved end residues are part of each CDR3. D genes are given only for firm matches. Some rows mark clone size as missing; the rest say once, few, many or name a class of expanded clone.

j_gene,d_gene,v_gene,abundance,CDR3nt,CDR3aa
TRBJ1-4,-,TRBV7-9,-,TGTGCCAGCAGCTCAGGCCAGGGGACAACTAATGAAAAACTGTTTTTT,CASSSGQGTTNEKLFF
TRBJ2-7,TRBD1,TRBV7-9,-,TGTGCCAGCAGCCTCAGACAGGGGGCCCACGAGCAGTACTTC,CASSLRQGAHEQYF
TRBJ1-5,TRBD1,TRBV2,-,TGTGCCAGCAGGACAGGGGGCGGACAGCCCCAGCATTTT,CASRTGGGQPQHF
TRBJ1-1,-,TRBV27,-,TGTGCCACCAGACAGTCACCGACTGAAGCTTTCTTT,CATRQSPTEAFF
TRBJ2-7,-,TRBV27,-,TGTGCCAGCAGTCCCAGGGGCCCCTCCTACGAGCAGTACTTC,CASSPRGPSYEQYF
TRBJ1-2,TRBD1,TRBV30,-,TGTGCCTGGAGTGTAAACAGGGGGTCGGCTGGCTACACCTTC,CAWSVNRGSAGYTF
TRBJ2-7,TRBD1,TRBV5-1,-,TGCGCCAGCAGCCCGGTCTCGACAGGGGAGAACTACGAGCAGTACTTC,CASSPVSTGENYEQYF
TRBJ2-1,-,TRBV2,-,TGTGCCAGCACTCGGACTCGGGATTACAATGAGCAGTTCTTC,CASTRTRDYNEQFF
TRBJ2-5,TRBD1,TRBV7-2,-,TGTGCCAGCAGCAGAGGGACAGCAGGGACCCAGTACTTC,CASSRGTAGTQYF
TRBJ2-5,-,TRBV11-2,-,TGTGCCAGCAGCTTCGCGACAAAAGAGACCCAGTACTTC,CASSFATKETQYF
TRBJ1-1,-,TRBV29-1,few,TGCAGCGTTGAGGGCATGAACACTGAAGCTTTCTTT,CSVEGMNTEAFF
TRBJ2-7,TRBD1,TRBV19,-,TGTGCCAGTAGTTCTAGACAGGGTTTGCACGAGCAGTACTTC,CASSSRQGLHEQYF
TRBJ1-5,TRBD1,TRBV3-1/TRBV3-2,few,TGTGCCAGCAGCCAAACCGGGACAGGTAAAAATCAGCCCCAGCATTTT,CASSQTGTGKNQPQHF
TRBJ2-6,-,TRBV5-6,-,TGTGCCAGCAGCCGTGGACAGCTCTCTGGGGCCAACGTCCTGACTTTC,CASSRGQLSGANVLTF
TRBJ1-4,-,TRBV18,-,TGTGCCAGCTCACCACAAAGACAGACCATGGCTGAAAAACTGTTTTTT,CASSPQRQTMAEKLFF
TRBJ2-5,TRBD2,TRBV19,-,TGTGCCAGTAGTATACTAGCGGGTGAGACCCAGTACTTC,CASSILAGETQYF
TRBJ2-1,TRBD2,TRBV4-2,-,TGTGCCAGCAGCCGAAGCACTGGGACTAGCGGGGGGGAGCAGTTCTTC,CASSRSTGTSGGEQFF
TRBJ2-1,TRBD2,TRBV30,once,TGTGCCTGGAGTGTAAAAAGGGCTAGCGGGAGGGCCTACAATGAGCAGTTCTTC,CAWSVKRASGRAYNEQFF
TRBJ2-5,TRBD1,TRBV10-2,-,TGCGCCAGCAGTGAGGGGGACAGCCGCGTTGCCCAGTACTTC,CASSEGDSRVAQYF
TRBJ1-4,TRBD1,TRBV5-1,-,TGCGCCAGCAGCGGGGGGACAGGGCCCGGTGGGAAACTGTTTTTT,CASSGGTGPGGKLFF
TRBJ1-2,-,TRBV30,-,TGTGCCTGTTCTCAGGGATTAGCGGCTGGCTACACCTTC,CACSQGLAAGYTF
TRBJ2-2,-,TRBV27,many,TGTGCCAGCAGTTTTTCCCCCGAGGGTCGAGACACCGGGGAGCTGTTTTTT,CASSFSPEGRDTGELFF
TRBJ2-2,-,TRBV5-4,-,TGTGCCAGCAGCCCCCCGAATAGCAGCGACGGGGCCGGGGAGCTGTTTTTT,CASSPPNSSDGAGELFF
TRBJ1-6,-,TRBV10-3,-,TGTGCCATCATGAGGGGGTTGGATTCACCCCTCCACTTT,CAIMRGLDSPLHF
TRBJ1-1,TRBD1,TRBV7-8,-,TGTGCCACCTCCGGACTAGGACAGGGGAGGTCTGAAGCTTTCTTT,CATSGLGQGRSEAFF
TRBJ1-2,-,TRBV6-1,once,TGTGCCAGCAGTGATCCTCTGTCAGGACAGCTCCGCTACACCTTC,CASSDPLSGQLRYTF
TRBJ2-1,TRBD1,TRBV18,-,TGTGCCAGCTCACCAGGGACAGGGATCTTCAGGAACAATGAGCAGTTCTTC,CASSPGTGIFRNNEQFF
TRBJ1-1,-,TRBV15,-,TGTGCCACCAGCAGAGATGTGGCTCGCAGGAAGAACACTGAAGCTTTCTTT,CATSRDVARRKNTEAFF
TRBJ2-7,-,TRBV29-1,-,TGCAGCGTTGAACAGAGCGACGAGCAGTACTTC,CSVEQSDEQYF
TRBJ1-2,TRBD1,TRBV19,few,TGTGCCAGTAGTCCCGACAGGGTTGATGGCTACACCTTC,CASSPDRVDGYTF
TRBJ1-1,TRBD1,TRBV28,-,TGTGCCAGCAGGAACCACAGGGGGGCGAGCGCGGGAACTGAAGCTTTCTTT,CASRNHRGASAGTEAFF
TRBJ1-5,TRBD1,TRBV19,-,TGTGCCAGTAGAGGACAGGGCAATCAGCCCCAGCATTTT,CASRGQGNQPQHF
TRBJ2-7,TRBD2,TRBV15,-,TGTGCCACCCGGGCTAGCGGAGAGGTCTACGAGCAGTACTTC,CATRASGEVYEQYF
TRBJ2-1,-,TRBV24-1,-,TGTGCCACCAGTGTCGCAGGTGTCAATGAGCAGTTCTTC,CATSVAGVNEQFF
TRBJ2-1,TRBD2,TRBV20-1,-,TGCAGTGCTAGTCCCGCGGGGGTAAGGGACAATGAGCAGTTCTTC,CSASPAGVRDNEQFF
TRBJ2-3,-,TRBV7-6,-,TGTGCCAGCAGCTTAGGGGCTACAGGGTTTGGCACAGATACGCAGTATTTT,CASSLGATGFGTDTQYF
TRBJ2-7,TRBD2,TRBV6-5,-,TGTGCCAGCAGGCTAGCGGGGACCTACGAGCAGTACTTC,CASRLAGTYEQYF
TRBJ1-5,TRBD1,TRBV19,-,TGTGCCAGTACGGACAGGGTAGGGGTCAGAAGCAATCAGCCCCAGCATTTT,CASTDRVGVRSNQPQHF
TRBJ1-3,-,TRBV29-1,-,TGCAGCGTCGACGGGGTAGGAGGTGGAAACACCATATATTTT,CSVDGVGGGNTIYF
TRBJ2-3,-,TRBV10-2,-,TGCGCCAGCAGCCTCGACAGCTACAGCACAGATACGCAGTATTTT,CASSLDSYSTDTQYF
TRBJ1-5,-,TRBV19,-,TGTGCCACCACTCCGGGAAATATTAATCAGCCCCAGCATTTT,CATTPGNINQPQHF
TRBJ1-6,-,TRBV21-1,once,TGTGCCAGCGGGCGACCCCTCAATTCACCCCTCCACTTT,CASGRPLNSPLHF
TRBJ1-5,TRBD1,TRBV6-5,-,TGTGCCAGCAGACCGACAGGGGGGCATCAGCCCCAGCATTTT,CASRPTGGHQPQHF
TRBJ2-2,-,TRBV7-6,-,TGTGCCAGCAGTTCCTATCGTGGAGGCGCGAACACCGGGGAGCTGTTTTTT,CASSSYRGGANTGELFF
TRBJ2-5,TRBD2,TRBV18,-,TGTGCCAGCTCACCACCGTGGGCGGGGGTTCAAGAGACCCAGTACTTC,CASSPPWAGVQETQYF
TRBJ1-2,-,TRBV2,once,TGTGCCAGCAGTGCTGAAGGACACTCCTATGGCTACACCTTC,CASSAEGHSYGYTF
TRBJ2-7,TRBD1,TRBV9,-,TGTGCCAGCAGCTTTAGGACAGGGGACCACGAGCAGTACTTC,CASSFRTGDHEQYF
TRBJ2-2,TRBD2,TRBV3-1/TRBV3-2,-,TGTGCCAGCAGCTTATTAGTAGCGGGCCCCGCGGGCGGGGAGCTGTTTTTT,CASSLLVAGPAGGELFF
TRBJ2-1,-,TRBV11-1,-,TGTGCCAGCAGCTTAATAGCGGTTAATGAGCAGTTCTTC,CASSLIAVNEQFF
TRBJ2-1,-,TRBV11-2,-,TGTGCCAGCAGCTTAGATCTCGGGGATTTCAATGAGCAGTTCTTC,CASSLDLGDFNEQFF
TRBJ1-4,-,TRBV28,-,TGTGCCAGCAGTTTACCGAATGAAAAACTGTTTTTT,CASSLPNEKLFF
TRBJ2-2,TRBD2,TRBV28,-,TGTGCCAGCAGTTTTAGCGGGAGGTCGATCACCGGGGAGCTGTTTTTT,CASSFSGRSITGELFF
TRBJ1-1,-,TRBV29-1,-,TGCAGCGTTGAAGTAACGGGGAACACTGAAGCTTTCTTT,CSVEVTGNTEAFF
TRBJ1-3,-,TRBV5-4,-,TGTGCCAGCAGCTTTCTTGGAAACACCATATATTTT,CASSFLGNTIYF
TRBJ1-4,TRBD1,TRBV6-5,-,TGTGCCAGCAGGGCCGGGACAGGGCTAAAAGAAAAACTGTTTTTT,CASRAGTGLKEKLFF
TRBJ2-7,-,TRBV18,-,TGTGCCAGCTCACCTGTCGGTCTTAGCTCCTACGAGCAGTACTTC,CASSPVGLSSYEQYF
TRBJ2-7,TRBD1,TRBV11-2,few,TGTGCCAGCAGCTTGGGGACAGGGGGCTACGAGCAGTACTTC,CASSLGTGGYEQYF